This paragraph covers one T cell receptor beta chain sequence. Other DNA variants within this sample encode the same CDR3. Some clones are missing from TCRdb's copy, which holds only in-frame ones; the method was immunoSEQ multiplex PCR. The data contain some 1.4 million clones, over 95% of them singletons. The record originates from a study of shared clonotypes between healthy human individuals. Germline V CDR1 and CDR2: MDHEN, SYDVKM. This CDR3 region has 11 residues. V dropped 5 bases and J dropped 4 bases, with 6 bases sitting between them. The chain couples TRBV28 to TRBJ2-7; no clear D. This TCR came from a man aged 25-45 years in good health. The sequencing sample was made of naive CD4+ T cells sorted from blood. The subset is: CD45RA+ positively selected. The CDR3 here is CASSEIYEQYF. Here the CDR3 DNA reads TGTGCCAGCAGTGAAATTTACGAGCAGTACTTC.